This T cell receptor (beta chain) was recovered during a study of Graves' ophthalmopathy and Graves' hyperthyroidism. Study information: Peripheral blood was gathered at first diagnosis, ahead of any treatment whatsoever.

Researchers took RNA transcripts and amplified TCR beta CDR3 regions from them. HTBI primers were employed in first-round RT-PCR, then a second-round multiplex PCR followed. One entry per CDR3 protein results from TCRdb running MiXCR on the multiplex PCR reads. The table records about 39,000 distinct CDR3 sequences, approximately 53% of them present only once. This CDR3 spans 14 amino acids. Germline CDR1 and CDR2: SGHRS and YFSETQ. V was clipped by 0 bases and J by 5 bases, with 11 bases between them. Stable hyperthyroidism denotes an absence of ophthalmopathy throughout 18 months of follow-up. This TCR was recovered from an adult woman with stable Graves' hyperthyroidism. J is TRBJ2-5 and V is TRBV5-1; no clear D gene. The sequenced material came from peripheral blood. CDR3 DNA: TGCGCCAGCAGCTTGGAAGAAGGTGGGGAGACCCAGTACTTC. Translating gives CASSLEEGGETQYF.